Given below is one TCR beta chain in context. Repertoires were generated with immunoSEQ multiplex PCR, while TCRdb's copy carries only in-frame clones and drops some. The sample has nearly 45,000 clones, approximately 86% seen once. The data are from a study of STAT5B mutations in CD4+ large granular lymphocyte leukemia. CDR1 is SGHTA and CDR2 is FQGNSA in the germline V gene. This CDR3 has 15 amino acids. Trimming cost V 7 bases and J 0 bases, with 13 bases left between them. This TCR derives from a human donor in good health. The chain employs TRBV7-2 and TRBJ1-5, with a tentative D call TRBD1 (5 bases). The specimen was CD4+ T cells from blood buffy coats. In DNA form, the CDR3 reads TGTGCCAGCAACGAGGGACTTCCTAGCAATCAGCCCCAGCATTTT. Its translation: CASNEGLPSNQPQHF.